This TCR beta chain was found in a study of tumor-infiltrating lymphocytes in primary liver carcinoma (TCRdb year 2017). Study-wide context: Of the five patients (three men and two women, aged 30 to 69 years), four had hepatocellular carcinoma and one had combined HCC and intrahepatic cholangiocarcinoma. Reproducibility between technical replicate repertoires was high, with correlation coefficients above 0.95 and mean shared-clone rates roughly 0.86. Each sample produced roughly 3.65 to 8 million productive TCRbeta reads, and read depth showed no significant difference between tissue types. Across five regions of each liver tumor, along with adjacent normal tissue and blood, the study brought together TCRbeta repertoire sequencing, expression microarrays and whole-exome sequencing. The 20 to 30 tumor region samples were profiled with Agilent mRNA microarrays so that TCRbeta repertoire diversity could be related to the local molecular phenotype. The five patients had tumors staged T1-T3 N0M0, with maximum diameters ranging from roughly 4.2 to 11 cm. A total of roughly 35 specimens from 5 patients, comprising some 25 tumor regions, 5 adjacent noncancerous liver tissues and 5 peripheral blood samples, were covered by TCRbeta repertoire sequencing. What the research found in general, with its limitations: Since the samples were bulk and unsorted, there was no way to compare CD4+ and CD8+ T cell repertoires. Only about 8-25% of top clones were present in all five regions of a tumor, suggesting spatial heterogeneity of tumor-infiltrating T cells. Consistent with antigen-driven expansion, pairs of tumor regions showed higher repertoire overlap (mean roughly 35%) than either tumor-adjacent pairs (approximately 17%) or tumor-blood pairs (roughly 14%). Only 4 to 6 patients were included in the study, and the authors note that the findings should be validated in a larger study. Because sequencing covered only the TCR beta chain and unpaired alpha chains were not captured, true repertoire diversity is likely underestimated. A significantly larger repertoire fraction was made up by the top 250 clones in tumors than in blood (p = 0.039).

Total RNA and DNA were co-extracted without cell sorting from around 20-30 mg of bulk tissue using the AllPrep DNA/RNA mini kit. Between November 2015 and March 2016, roughly five patients in China with histopathologically diagnosed primary liver carcinoma had their tumors surgically resected. Chronic HBV infection was present in the patients, and the patients were treatment-naive at sampling. Five spatially separated regions were sampled per tumor: superior, inferior, left-lateral and right-lateral poles, plus the tumor centre. More than 90% viable tumor cells were found by histology in every tumor sample. Pieces of fresh tumor and adjacent tissue were cut in half, with one half kept in RNAlater at -80 degrees C and the other half sent for histology. CDR1 WNHNN and CDR2 SYGVQD were looked up in the germline V gene (reference sequence). V is pared back by 3 bases and J by 5 bases, with 8 bases lying between the germline termini. The CDR3 contains 13 residues, cysteine and phenylalanine counted. Only the CDR3 DNA stays, 39 bases, in frame from base 1.

Using a constant-region primer and ProtoScript II reverse transcriptase, TCRbeta-specific cDNA was reverse-transcribed from 500 ng total RNA. TCRbeta libraries were built with three nested multiplex PCR rounds, a slightly modified ARM-PCR procedure. Each of the first two PCR rounds ran for roughly 9 cycles using multiplex TRBV1-TRBV30 forward primers together with a Cbeta reverse primer. Sample barcodes and Illumina adapters were attached in a final 25-cycle PCR using Deep VentR polymerase. Before sequencing, amplicons between 200 and 500 bp were purified from gel using a QIAquick gel extraction kit. An Illumina HiSeq 2500 was used to sequence the TCRbeta amplicons, generating 250-bp paired-end reads. Per the source publication's procedure: Quality trimming of reads was performed with Trimmomatic v0.33, and paired reads were merged with FLASH v1.2.11 so that full CDR3 sequences could be recovered. V, D and J germline segments were assigned to the rearranged TCRbeta sequences by MiGEC v1.2.1b. Clonotype statistics and Shannon-Wiener diversity indices were computed with VDJtools v1.0.0. To cut down on sampling bias, every analysis after diversity analysis relied on just the 250 most abundant clonotypes from each sample. Using fastp at Q25 and MiXCR, TCRdb reprocessed the public reads and kept productive beta chains. Merged by CDR3 protein, the rows form single entries marked with the most common genes and DNA. It is TCRdb's table, rather than the study itself, that gives the V and J calls and clone size. This sample is represented by 100,000 to 150,000 distinct CDR3 sequences; approximately 64% of them were singletons. Jointly, the top ten make up approximately 8.9% of the sample.

This clonotype was detected only a few times. What this receptor recognizes is not known. Possible read error: a much larger clone is one base away. This clonotype was sampled from a woman aged 55-70 years with primary liver carcinoma and hepatitis B virus infection. The receptor chain draws on TRBV10-1 and TRBJ2-1, with no confident D gene call. Sequencing was performed on liver tumor tissue from sampling region 3. In light of the paper, this sample's cell subset or site label describes: tumor region T3, left-lateral pole. The nucleotide sequence is given as TGCGCCAGCAGTGATGTTAGAGACAATGAGCAGTTCTTC. Protein translation: CASSDVRDNEQFF.